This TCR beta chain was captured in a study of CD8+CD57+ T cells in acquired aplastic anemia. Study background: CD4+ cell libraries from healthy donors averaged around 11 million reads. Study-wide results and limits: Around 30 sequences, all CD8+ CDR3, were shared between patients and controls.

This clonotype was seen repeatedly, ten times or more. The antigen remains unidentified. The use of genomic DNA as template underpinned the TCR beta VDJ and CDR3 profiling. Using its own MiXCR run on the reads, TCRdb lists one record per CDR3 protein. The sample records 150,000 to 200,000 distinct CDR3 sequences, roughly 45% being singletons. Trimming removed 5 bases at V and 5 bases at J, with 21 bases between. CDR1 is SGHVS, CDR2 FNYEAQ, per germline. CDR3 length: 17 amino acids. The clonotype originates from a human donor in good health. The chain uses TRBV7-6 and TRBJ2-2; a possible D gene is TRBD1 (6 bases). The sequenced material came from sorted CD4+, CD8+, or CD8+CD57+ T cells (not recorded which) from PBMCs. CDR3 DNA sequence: TGTGCCAGCAGCAAACGAGGGGGTAGTGCAGGGACCGGGGAGCTGTTTTTT. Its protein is CASSKRGGSAGTGELFF.